This note documents a single T cell receptor beta chain sequence. Assay used: immunoSEQ multiplex PCR; TCRdb lists only in-frame clones, some missing. The repertoire holds hundreds of thousands of clones, with approximately 83% as singletons. This CDR3 is built from 18 residues. V was pared by 3 bases and J by 0 bases, with 8 bases of the junction left unmatched. Germline CDR1 SGHDN, CDR2 FVKESK. This entry belongs to a study of shared T cell receptors in the human thymus. This sample was shared with a second study, whose subject was human thymus T cells. This second report adds: An apparent bias in V and J gene usage was seen in thymic and blood repertoires.

The clonotype was recovered from a girl under two years old with a congenital heart defect. Sequencing input: thymocytes. This chain links TRBV14 with TRBJ2-2, with 9 positions matching TRBD2. The CDR3 spells CASSHFKASGTNTGELFF. In DNA form, the CDR3 reads TGTGCCAGCAGCCACTTTAAAGCTAGCGGGACGAACACCGGGGAGCTGTTTTTT.